One sample yielded the 15 T cell receptor beta chains listed below, sequenced in a study of response to subunit inactivated influenza vaccine (dated by TCRdb to 2016 to 2018). Receptor amplification or capture employed RT-PCR. These reads were obtained on an Illumina HiSeq 2500. Using fastp at Q25 and MiXCR, TCRdb reprocessed the public reads and kept productive beta chains. Entries that share a CDR3 protein sequence are merged under the most common genes and DNA. This sample comprises approximately 530,000 distinct CDR3 sequences, 10% to 15% of them detected only once. The biggest ten clones account for approximately 14% of the sample. According to the study, the label for this sample's time point signals: more than 40 days after influenza vaccine administration. This specimen was PBMCs from blood, taken 40 to 50 days after vaccination. The receptors were sampled from a man between 45 and 60 years old who received an inactivated influenza vaccine. Donor details come from another sample of the same person, matched by shared clones.

The table lists this clonotype with many counts. The chain combines TRBV12-3 or TRBV12-4 with TRBJ1-2; possibly TRBD1 for D (5 bases). Trimming pared 2 bases from V and 0 bases from J, leaving 16 bases between. The CDR3 runs 17 residues. The CDR3 DNA is TGTGCCAGCAGTTTAAATTCGGTGGCAGGGACTAACTATGGCTACACCTTC. It specifies CASSLNSVAGTNYGYTF.

This clonotype was found a few times. The chain is built from TRBV7-9 and TRBJ2-3; 7 nucleotides match TRBD2. The CDR3 is made up of 15 amino acids. Germline V lookup: CDR1 SEHNR, CDR2 FQNEAQ (reference sequence). V was clipped by 5 bases and J by 2 bases; unmatched bases: 7. The CDR3 nucleotides are TGTGCCAGCAGCCCGCGGGGGACGACCACAGATACGCAGTATTTT. It encodes CASSPRGTTTDTQYF.

This clonotype was found many times. The chain recombines TRBV7-2 with TRBJ2-3; D remains ambiguous. There are 15 residues in the CDR3. Trimming took 6 bases from V and 2 from J, leaving 15 bases between them. Germline V CDR1 and CDR2: SGHTA, FQGNSA. The CDR3 DNA follows: TGTGCCAGCAGTTCTGTGAGCGCTCACACAGATACGCAGTATTTT. It is translated as CASSSVSAHTDTQYF.

This clonotype appeared many times. The chain recombines TRBV20-1 with TRBJ1-4; D remains unclear. V gave up 5 bases and J gave up 8 bases, with 21 bases separating them. CDR1 and CDR2 (germline): DFQATT, SNEGSKA (reference sequence). The CDR3 is 15 amino acids. CDR3 coding DNA: TGCAGTGCTTCGCCGCTGGGCCCTAAAGCAGAAAAACTGTTTTTT. Residues: CSASPLGPKAEKLFF.

As concerns this clonotype: Its ends do not fully match the called genes, so a read error is possible. The J gene is TRBJ2-2, the V gene TRBV18, with 10 bases that match TRBD1. Germline V CDR1 and CDR2: KGHSH, LQKENI. There are 18 residues in the CDR3. The CDR3 loop is CVSSPQTGTGVLTGELFF. CDR3 sequence (DNA): TGTGTCAGCTCACCTCAGACCGGGACAGGGGTACTCACCGGGGAGCTGTTTTTT.

This clonotype was counted a single time. This chain uses TRBV7-9 with TRBJ1-2, with a weak D call TRBD1 (6 bases). The CDR3 sequence is 14 residues long. Germline V gene lookup returns CDR1 SEHNR and CDR2 FQNEAQ (reference sequence). Trimming removed 5 bases from V and 4 bases from J, with 14 bases in between. Written as DNA, the CDR3 is TGTGCCAGCAGCCGCTCTGGGGGCGGCTATGGCTACACCTTC. This gives the protein CASSRSGGGYGYTF.

The sample holds many counts of this clonotype. The J gene is TRBJ1-2, the V gene TRBV20-1, with 9 bases lining up with TRBD1. The length of the CDR3 is 14 residues. Germline CDR1 reads DFQATT; CDR2 reads SNEGSKA (reference sequence). The J segment lost 2 bases and the V segment lost 6 bases, leaving 7 bases of the junction unmatched. CDR3 in amino acids: CSAIPGTGNYGYTF. In DNA, the CDR3 is TGCAGTGCCATTCCCGGGACAGGGAACTATGGCTACACCTTC.

This sequence joins TRBV7-9 and TRBJ2-4, with D possibly matching TRBD2 (6 bases). The CDR3 has 16 residues. CDR1 is SEHNR and CDR2 is FQNEAQ in the germline V gene (reference sequence). Between the trimmed V and J ends, which lost 2 bases and 0 bases, there was a span of 11 bases. The CDR3 DNA follows: TGTGCCAGCAGCTTATCGGGGAGGTTAGCCAAAAACATTCAGTACTTC. This sequence encodes CASSLSGRLAKNIQYF.

The J gene is TRBJ2-2, the V gene TRBV10-1, with TRBD1 matching 8 bases. The length of the CDR3 is 16 residues. V was clipped by 6 bases and J by 5 bases; unmatched bases: 11. Per the germline V gene, CDR1 is WNHNN and CDR2 is SYGVQD (reference sequence). The CDR3, as DNA: TGCGCCAGCAGCCCGGCCAGGGGGCGATTTACCGGGGAGCTGTTTTTT. This encodes CASSPARGRFTGELFF.

V is TRBV7-9 and J is TRBJ2-5; D might be TRBD2 (7 bases). V was clipped by 5 bases and J by 2 bases, with 18 bases between them. The CDR3 has 16 residues. Germline CDR1 SEHNR, CDR2 FQNEAQ (reference sequence). CDR3 DNA sequence: TGTGCCAGCAGCCCCGGGGCGGGGGACATTCAAGAGACCCAGTACTTC. Protein product: CASSPGAGDIQETQYF.

V and J are TRBV18 and TRBJ2-3; 10 bases align to TRBD2. Germline V gene lookup returns CDR1 KGHSH and CDR2 LQKENI. The CDR3 contains 16 residues. Trimming cost V 3 bases and J 4 bases; bases outside gene matches: 7. The CDR3 nucleotides are TGTGCCAGCTCACCGATCCCGGGGACTAGCGCAGATACGCAGTATTTT. Its translation is CASSPIPGTSADTQYF.

This clonotype was observed many times. V usage is TRBV10-3 and J usage is TRBJ2-7; 7 bases match TRBD1. Losses at the gene ends were 6 bases for V and 0 bases for J; bases not matched to a gene: 8. The CDR3 covers 15 residues. CDR1 and CDR2 (germline): ENHRY, SYGVKD. The CDR3 loop is CAISLAGTVSYEQYF. The CDR3 nucleotides are TGTGCCATCAGCCTAGCCGGGACAGTCTCCTACGAGCAGTACTTC.

This clonotype was found a few times. The V call is TRBV20-1, the J call TRBJ2-7, with 7 bases aligning to TRBD1. This CDR3 region has 14 residues. Germline assignment: CDR1 DFQATT and CDR2 SNEGSKA (reference sequence). After removal of 2 bases from V and 1 base from J, the junction contained 5 bases not matched to a gene. The CDR3 is CSARYLQGSYEQYF. The CDR3 DNA is TGCAGTGCTAGATACTTACAGGGGTCCTACGAGCAGTACTTC.

The CDR3 DNA reads as TGTGCCAGCACCCAGATCCGAACTAGCGGGAGGGCCGATGTCCCTGAGCAGTTCTTC. Translated: CASTQIRTSGRADVPEQFF. The V call is TRBV11-2, the J call TRBJ2-1; 13 nucleotides align to TRBD2. V trimming: 7 bases; J trimming: 9 bases; junction bases outside the gene matches: 21. Germline assignment: CDR1 SGHAT and CDR2 FQNNGV. CDR3 length: 19 amino acids.

This clonotype has just a few counts. The chain links TRBV5-8 to TRBJ2-1; TRBD2 agrees at 10 bases. The CDR3 covers 17 residues. Germline CDR1 SGHTS, CDR2 YDEGEE. The V gene end was trimmed by 0 bases and the J gene end by 1 base; junction bases not matched to a gene: 4. This chain's CDR3 is CASSLAPTSGSYNEQFF. The CDR3 DNA follows: TGTGCCAGCAGCTTGGCTCCGACTAGCGGGTCCTACAATGAGCAGTTCTTC.